This T cell receptor (beta chain) emerged from a study of control samples from healthy donors and cancer patients. Germline V gene sequence: CDR1 SGHNT, CDR2 YYREEE (reference sequence). The CDR3 is 15 amino acids. With V trimmed by 2 bases and J by 0 bases, 2 bases remained unmatched. The data were produced by immunoSEQ multiplex PCR, yet TCRdb's version contains in-frame clones alone and is incomplete. In the table there are about 110,000 clones, approximately 84% of which are singletons. This receptor was obtained from a man aged 18-30 years in good health. V usage is TRBV5-4 and J usage is TRBJ1-1; 9 nucleotides match TRBD1. The source material was blood. The CDR3 loop is CASSFGDRVNTEAFF. CDR3 in DNA: TGTGCCAGCAGCTTCGGGGACAGGGTGAACACTGAAGCTTTCTTT.